One and the same sample provided the 23 T cell receptor beta chains below, sequenced in a study of cytomegalovirus exposure and HLA in healthy donors. With 60 Vbeta and 13 Jbeta primers, the PCR was carried out. Assay: immunoSEQ multiplex PCR; the TCRdb copy retains only in-frame clones and omits some. The sample lists under 200,000 clones, roughly 83% occurring once. Sequenced: PBMCs. These receptors came from a boy aged 10-17 years in good health and CMV-seronegative.

The chain is built from TRBV28 and TRBJ2-1; 7 bases line up with TRBD1. Germline-derived CDR1 and CDR2 are MDHEN and SYDVKM. Losses at the gene ends were 3 bases for V and 7 bases for J; bases not matched to a gene: 9. The length of the CDR3 is 15 residues. This CDR3 is CASSFDRAFGNEQFF. The CDR3 coding sequence is TGTGCCAGCAGTTTCGACAGGGCCTTTGGGAATGAGCAGTTCTTC.

This chain links TRBV19 with TRBJ1-1; 8 positions match TRBD1. The CDR3 runs 14 residues. J gave up 4 bases and V 4 bases, and 5 bases lay outside the gene matches. Per germline, CDR1 LNHDA and CDR2 SQIVND (reference sequence). CDR3 coding DNA: TGTGCCAGTAGTACCGGACAGGGCCCCACTGAAGCTTTCTTT. Translated, it gives CASSTGQGPTEAFF.

The V gene is TRBV5-6, the J gene TRBJ2-1, with D tentatively TRBD2 (6 bases). Trimming took 0 bases from V and 0 from J, leaving 10 bases between them. The length of the CDR3 is 16 residues. Germline V gives CDR1 SGHDT, CDR2 YYEEEE. CDR3 in amino acids: CASSLGGDFSYNEQFF. In DNA form, the CDR3 reads TGTGCCAGCAGCTTGGGCGGGGACTTCTCCTACAATGAGCAGTTCTTC.

J is TRBJ1-1 and V is TRBV6-1; D is uncertain. V was shortened by 4 bases and J by 4 bases, with 13 bases between the two germline ends. Per germline, CDR1 MNHNS and CDR2 SASEGT. The CDR3 totals 14 residues. The CDR3 spells CASSGQARSTEAFF. The CDR3 bases are TGTGCCAGCAGTGGGCAGGCCAGAAGCACTGAAGCTTTCTTT.

This sequence joins TRBV30 and TRBJ1-1; 7 nucleotides agree with TRBD1. The CDR3 runs to 15 residues. Trimming at V came to 0 bases and at J to 3 bases, leaving 7 bases not matched to a gene. Germline V gene data show CDR1 as GTSNPN and CDR2 as SVGIG (reference sequence). In DNA form, the CDR3 reads TGTGCCTGGAGTGTGAGGGGGCTGAGGGACACTGAAGCTTTCTTT. As protein: CAWSVRGLRDTEAFF.

The chain joins TRBV6-5 to TRBJ2-7, with 7 bases fitting TRBD2. CDR1 is MNHEY and CDR2 is SVGAGI in the germline V gene. The junction had 7 bases not matched to a gene; V was cut back by 5 bases and J by 6 bases. The CDR3 consists of 13 residues. The CDR3 nucleotides read TGTGCCAGCAGTCTGGGGAGGGTAACCGAGCAGTACTTC. Residues: CASSLGRVTEQYF.

This chain uses TRBV19 with TRBJ1-6; D uncertain. Trimming cost V 6 bases and J 6 bases, with 9 bases left between them. CDR1 is LNHDA, CDR2 SQIVND, per germline (reference sequence). The CDR3 is made up of 13 amino acids. DNA for the CDR3: TGTGCCAGTAGGCCGGGAGGTAATTCACCCCTCCACTTT. Translating it yields CASRPGGNSPLHF. Using reference TRBV19 and TRBJ1-6 for the parts outside the CDR3, the full variable domain is DGGITQSPKYLFRKEGQNVTLSCEQNLNHDAMYWYRQDPGQGLRLIYYSQIVNDFQKGDIAEGYSVSREKKESFPLTVTSAQKNPTAFYLCASRPGGNSPLHFGNGTRLTVT.

The J gene is TRBJ1-1, the V gene TRBV9; no clear D. V lost 3 bases to trimming and J lost 0 bases, with 12 bases between them. The CDR3 runs 15 residues. Germline values: CDR1 SGDLS, CDR2 YYNGEE. This CDR3 reads CASSAAGAMNTEAFF. CDR3 nucleotides: TGTGCCAGCAGCGCTGCAGGCGCGATGAACACTGAAGCTTTCTTT.

The chain carries TRBV9 and TRBJ2-1; tentative D call: TRBD2 (5 bases). V was shortened by 4 bases and J by 8 bases, with 13 bases between the two germline ends. In germline, CDR1 is SGDLS, CDR2 YYNGEE. This CDR3 has 13 amino acids. The CDR3, as DNA: TGTGCCAGCAGCCCCGAGGGAATAGATGAGCAGTTCTTC. This codes for CASSPEGIDEQFF.

The genes are TRBV6-1 and TRBJ1-4; 10 bases line up with TRBD1. V shed 1 base and J 7 bases; nucleotides not matched to a gene: 15. Looked up from germline, CDR1 is MNHNS and CDR2 is SASEGT. This CDR3 has 19 residues. The CDR3 here is CASSEGTGGGVGVGEKLFF. Written as DNA, the CDR3 is TGTGCCAGCAGTGAAGGGACAGGGGGGGGTGTCGGTGTAGGTGAAAAACTGTTTTTT.

This chain uses TRBV27 with TRBJ2-7, with 8 positions matching TRBD2. Per the germline V gene, CDR1 is MNHEY and CDR2 is SMNVEV (reference sequence). The CDR3 runs to 14 residues. V dropped 5 bases and J dropped 0; count of bases not matched to a gene: 3. CDR3 amino acids: CASSVGLGSYEQYF. The CDR3 DNA sequence: TGTGCCAGCAGTGTGGGACTAGGCTCCTACGAGCAGTACTTC.

The V call is TRBV27, the J call TRBJ2-7; D perhaps matches TRBD1 (5 bases). CDR3 length: 14 amino acids. The germline V gene encodes CDR1 MNHEY and CDR2 SMNVEV (reference sequence). Trimming pared 5 bases from V and 6 bases from J, leaving 17 bases between. CDR3 protein: CASSPSRVLGEQYF. CDR3 DNA: TGTGCCAGCAGTCCCTCCAGGGTTTTGGGCGAGCAGTACTTC.

The chain couples TRBV29-1 to TRBJ2-3, with a tentative D call TRBD2 (6 bases). The V and J ends lost 6 bases and 3 bases respectively, with 13 bases between them. This CDR3 is built from 13 residues. Germline V CDR1 and CDR2: SQVTM, ANQGSEA. The CDR3 here is CSVGRRETDTQYF. CDR3 nucleotide sequence: TGCAGCGTGGGACGGAGGGAGACAGATACGCAGTATTTT.

The V gene is TRBV7-9, the J gene TRBJ2-7; 11 bases line up with TRBD1. Germline assignment: CDR1 SEHNR and CDR2 FQNEAQ (reference sequence). V dropped 4 bases and J dropped 4; count of bases not matched to a gene: 9. The CDR3 has 16 amino acids. The CDR3 reads CASSSQRTGGRYEQYF. CDR3 DNA sequence: TGTGCCAGCAGCTCACAGCGGACAGGGGGCAGGTACGAGCAGTACTTC.

The chain couples TRBV28 to TRBJ2-7; a possible D gene is TRBD1 (5 bases). Between the trimmed V and J ends, which lost 8 bases and 0 bases, there was a span of 17 bases. The CDR3 is 15 amino acids. Per germline, CDR1 MDHEN and CDR2 SYDVKM. The CDR3 region is CASLGSRASSYEQYF. In nucleotides, the CDR3 is TGTGCCAGCTTGGGCTCCAGGGCAAGCTCCTACGAGCAGTACTTC.

This clone appeared once. The chain joins TRBV7-9 to TRBJ1-5; D may be TRBD1 (6 bases). Per the germline V gene, CDR1 is SEHNR and CDR2 is FQNEAQ (reference sequence). This CDR3 is 14 amino acids long. The V end was cut by 5 bases, the J end by 5 bases, with 13 bases between. The CDR3 coding sequence is TGTGCCAGCAGCCCCACAGGGCCTGATCAGCCCCAGCATTTT. It encodes CASSPTGPDQPQHF. The whole variable domain, filled in from reference TRBV7-9 and TRBJ1-5, reads DTGVSQNPRHKITKRGQNVTFRCDPISEHNRLYWYRQTLGQGPEFLTYFQNEAQLEKSRLLSDRFSAERPKGSFSTLEIQRTEQGDSAMYLCASSPTGPDQPQHFGDGTRLSIL.

The rearrangement links TRBV5-8 to TRBJ2-5, with 9 bases fitting TRBD1. CDR1 and CDR2 from the germline V gene are SGHTS and YDEGEE. V lost 4 bases and J lost 2; bases outside the gene matches: 3. The CDR3 runs to 14 residues. In DNA form, the CDR3 reads TGTGCCAGCAGCGAGACAGGGGGTCAAGAGACCCAGTACTTC. Translation: CASSETGGQETQYF.

The chain links TRBV7-9 to TRBJ2-7; 7 bases map to TRBD1. V lost 11 bases and J lost 4; bases outside the gene matches: 8. This CDR3 is built from 12 residues. Germline V gives CDR1 SEHNR, CDR2 FQNEAQ (reference sequence). CDR3 nucleotides: TGTGCCGGATCGGACAGGCCGTACGAGCAGTACTTC. This gives the protein CAGSDRPYEQYF. Using reference TRBV7-9 and TRBJ2-7 for the parts outside the CDR3, the full variable domain is DTGVSQNPRHKITKRGQNVTFRCDPISEHNRLYWYRQTLGQGPEFLTYFQNEAQLEKSRLLSDRFSAERPKGSFSTLEIQRTEQGDSAMYLCAGSDRPYEQYFGPGTRLTVT.

The chain joins TRBV27 to TRBJ2-2, with a tentative D call TRBD1 (6 bases). With 3 bases removed from V and 2 bases from J, the gap between germline ends came to 13 bases. This CDR3 has 16 residues. Per germline, CDR1 MNHEY and CDR2 SMNVEV (reference sequence). The CDR3 reads CASSFQGRVNTGELFF. Here the CDR3 DNA reads TGTGCCAGCAGTTTCCAGGGGCGGGTAAACACCGGGGAGCTGTTTTTT.

The chain recombines TRBV30 with TRBJ1-2; D not certain. Trimming removed 3 bases at V and 6 bases at J, with 5 bases between. Germline V lookup: CDR1 GTSNPN, CDR2 SVGIG (reference sequence). This CDR3 contains 10 residues. The CDR3 is CAWSGDGYTF. In DNA form, the CDR3 reads TGTGCCTGGAGCGGGGATGGCTACACCTTC.

This clone has only one observation. The chain joins TRBV5-6 to TRBJ2-7; D not resolved. This CDR3 is built from 14 residues. Germline CDR1 is SGHDT and CDR2 is YYEEEE. Trimming took 7 bases from V and 1 from J, leaving 15 bases between them. CDR3 DNA sequence: TGTGCCAGCCGCTGGAGAGGCTCGTCCTACGAGCAGTACTTC. Its protein is CASRWRGSSYEQYF.

The chain uses TRBV18 and TRBJ2-5; D possibly corresponds to TRBD1 (5 bases). Deletions cut 3 bases from V and 1 base from J, with 12 bases between. The CDR3 consists of 15 residues. CDR1 is KGHSH and CDR2 is LQKENI in the germline V gene. CDR3: CASSPVTGRQETQYF. The CDR3 DNA sequence: TGTGCCAGCTCACCGGTAACAGGTCGCCAAGAGACCCAGTACTTC. The full variable domain, completed using reference TRBV18 and TRBJ2-5, is NAGVMQNPRHLVRRRGQEARLRCSPMKGHSHVYWYRQLPEEGLKFMVYLQKENIIDESGMPKERFSAEFPKEGPSILRIQQVVRGDSAAYFCASSPVTGRQETQYFGPGTRLLVL.

J is TRBJ1-1 and V is TRBV27; the D is unclear. CDR1 MNHEY and CDR2 SMNVEV come from the germline V gene (reference sequence). The CDR3 loop spans 13 amino acids. The V end lost 6 bases, the J end lost 0 bases, and 8 bases lay between the germline ends. This CDR3 reads CASSRLMNTEAFF. In nucleotides, the CDR3 is TGTGCCAGCAGCCGGTTAATGAACACTGAAGCTTTCTTT.